The present T cell receptor beta chain was sequenced within a study of T cell responses to AZD1222 COVID-19 vaccine. Comments on this clone: The antigen remains unidentified.

The CDR3 runs 15 residues. Trimming removed 7 bases at V and 4 bases at J, with 17 bases between. Per germline, CDR1 MNHEY and CDR2 SVGAGI. Broader study findings: Repertoires were obtained only post-peak T cell response.

Generated by immunoSEQ multiplex PCR, the TCRdb table keeps only in-frame clones and is missing some. This table has about 130,000 clones, around 90% appearing once. The sequences come from peripheral blood, collected 28 days after the second AZD1222 dose. This TCR came from an adult who received the AZD1222 COVID-19 vaccine. The chain recombines TRBV6-5 with TRBJ2-1; perhaps TRBD2 as D (5 bases). CDR3 region: CASTGVGEGYNEQFF. The CDR3 nucleotides read TGTGCCAGCACCGGGGTCGGGGAAGGATACAATGAGCAGTTCTTC.